This T cell receptor (beta chain) was profiled in a study of PD-L1 blockade in urothelial cancer. Study as a whole: It was at 3 weeks (second dose) and 6 weeks after treatment start that blood was analyzed.

Data came from immunoSEQ multiplex PCR; TCRdb stores just in-frame clones and leaves some out. The table shows about 52,000 clones, with about 80% occurring only once. On this clone itself: Its antigen is not known.

Germline lookup yields CDR1 GTSNPN and CDR2 SVGIG (reference sequence). Trimming shortened V by 0 bases and J by 0 bases, and 12 bases separated the two germline ends. The CDR3 has 16 amino acids. Whole-study results and caveats: Durable-benefit patients had greater expansion of tumor-associated blood clones at 3 weeks.

Noted time point: pretreatment peripheral blood. The sequence was collected from a man aged 45-60 years with urothelial cancer. The specimen was PBMCs, collected around atezolizumab (anti-PD-L1) treatment. V and J are TRBV30 and TRBJ1-3; D call uncertain. The CDR3 region has the DNA TGTGCCTGGAGTGTACGAGGCGTGCTCTCTGGAAACACCATATATTTT. Translated: CAWSVRGVLSGNTIYF.